A single count supports the clone carrying this T cell receptor beta chain. TCR beta chains were sequenced at survey level with immunoSEQ. Sequencing was performed with immunoSEQ multiplex PCR; in TCRdb, only in-frame clones are kept and a portion is missing. The sample lists approximately 70,000 clones, 80% to 95% seen once, with roughly 4.5% in the top ten. The germline gives CDR1 MDHEN, CDR2 SYDVKM. The CDR3 is 14 amino acids. V gave up 6 bases and J gave up 3 bases; unmatched junction bases: 4. The sequence was collected from a man aged 40-50 years with rheumatoid arthritis. V and J are TRBV28 and TRBJ2-2, with 7 bases aligning to TRBD1. The sequencing input was PBMCs. CDR3 sequence reads: CASRIQGHTGELFF. DNA for the CDR3: TGTGCCAGCAGGATACAGGGGCACACCGGGGAGCTGTTTTTT. The entire variable domain, with the rest obtained from reference TRBV28 and TRBJ2-2, is as follows: DVKVTQSSRYLVKRTGEKVFLECVQDMDHENMFWYRQDPGLGLRLIYFSYDVKMKEKGDIPEGYSVSREKKERFSLILESASTNQTSMYLCASRIQGHTGELFFGEGSRLTVL.